This T cell receptor (beta chain) was observed in a study of identical twins. Template switching, a step in the protocol, added a universal primer site, and cDNA carried unique molecular identifiers. TCRdb re-called the 5' RACE reads through MiXCR, storing one row per CDR3 protein. Altogether some 630,000 distinct CDR3 sequences are present, just over 7% being singletons, with the ten largest covering roughly 1.6%. About this clonotype: Its target is unknown.

Findings and limits, study-wide: Modelling underestimated the level of out-of-frame TCR alpha sharing observed in monozygotic twins. Those out-of-frame alpha sequences shared by twins showed an excess of low generation probability. With abundant cord blood beta clonotypes, insertions were fewer; memory repertoires showed no such pattern.

Separately, the same data were catalogued under a study of yellow fever vaccine responses in identical twins.

This TCR was recovered from a woman between 18 and 29 years old in good health. Material: PBMCs.

CDR3 amino acids: CASSLPGAGQETQYF. CDR3 nucleotides: TGTGCCAGCAGCTTACCAGGGGCGGGACAGGAGACCCAGTACTTC. This chain joins TRBV7-2 and TRBJ2-5; tentatively, D is TRBD1 (7 bases). Trimming took off 2 bases at V and 5 bases at J, with 15 bases between the two ends. CDR3 size: 15 residues. Germline V CDR1 and CDR2: SGHTA, FQGNSA.